One sample yielded the 10 T cell receptor beta chains listed below, sequenced in a study of technical replicates of blood from a few donors. The assay was immunoSEQ multiplex PCR, and TCRdb's table has in-frame clones only and misses some. In the table there are tens of thousands of clones, about 88% of which are singletons. Material for sequencing was T cells isolated from PBMCs. All receptors derive from a human donor in good health.

This clone has a single count. V gene TRBV19 combines with J gene TRBJ2-1, with 10 bases that match TRBD1. This CDR3 region has 15 residues. After removal of 6 bases from V and 10 bases from J, the junction contained 12 bases not matched to a gene. Germline CDR1 LNHDA, CDR2 SQIVND (reference sequence). In nucleotides, the CDR3 is TGTGCCAGTAGCCCCGGGACAGGGGTTCTTTGGGAGCAGTTCTTC. It is translated as CASSPGTGVLWEQFF.

The genes are TRBV28 and TRBJ2-1; perhaps TRBD1 as D (6 bases). V lost 1 base, J lost 10 bases, and 8 bases lay in between. Germline-derived CDR1 and CDR2 are MDHEN and SYDVKM. This CDR3 spans 12 amino acids. CDR3 nucleotides: TGTGCCAGCAGTTTATACCAGGGGGAGCAGTTCTTC. It translates to CASSLYQGEQFF.

The V and J genes are TRBV19 and TRBJ2-7; a weak D match, TRBD2 (6 bases). Per germline, CDR1 LNHDA and CDR2 SQIVND (reference sequence). The V gene lost 5 bases and the J gene lost 1 base, with 12 bases spanning the gap. This CDR3 has 14 amino acids. The CDR3 region is CASSLMAGSYEQYF. DNA for the CDR3: TGTGCCAGTAGTCTAATGGCGGGATCCTACGAGCAGTACTTC.

The chain combines TRBV5-4 with TRBJ1-1, with TRBD1 matching 8 bases. V lost 3 bases and J lost 0; bases outside the gene matches: 4. The CDR3 totals 15 residues. Germline V gene data show CDR1 as SGHNT and CDR2 as YYREEE (reference sequence). Written as DNA, the CDR3 is TGTGCCAGCAGCTCAGGGGGCGTACTGAACACTGAAGCTTTCTTT. The encoded protein is CASSSGGVLNTEAFF.

The CDR3 DNA follows: TGTGCCAGCCGGGCTAGCGGGAGTAGCTCCTACAATGAGCAGTTCTTC. Its protein is CASRASGSSSYNEQFF. This rearrangement joins TRBV7-9 to TRBJ2-1; TRBD2 aligns across 10 bases. In germline, CDR1 is SEHNR, CDR2 FQNEAQ (reference sequence). The CDR3 loop spans 16 amino acids. Unmatched junction bases numbered 7, after V lost 8 bases and J lost 0 bases.

The chain joins TRBV19 to TRBJ2-3; 9 nucleotides agree with TRBD1. The V gene end was trimmed by 5 bases and the J gene end by 4 bases; junction bases not matched to a gene: 10. The CDR3 has 16 residues. In germline, CDR1 is LNHDA, CDR2 SQIVND (reference sequence). This CDR3 is CASSADRGYVPDTQYF. DNA of the CDR3: TGTGCCAGTAGTGCGGACAGGGGATATGTCCCAGATACGCAGTATTTT.

The J gene is TRBJ1-1, the V gene TRBV28; no reliable D call. Trimming left V 6 bases short and J 1 base short, with 12 bases between. There are 14 residues in the CDR3. Germline loops: CDR1 MDHEN, CDR2 SYDVKM. The CDR3: CASSGRGSNTEAFF. The CDR3 nucleotides are TGTGCCAGCAGCGGGCGGGGTTCGAACACTGAAGCTTTCTTT.

The chain uses TRBV9 and TRBJ2-2, with 10 nucleotides matching TRBD2. V lost 3 bases to trimming and J lost 3 bases; unmatched junction nucleotides: 2. The CDR3 is made up of 15 amino acids. CDR1 and CDR2 from the germline V gene are SGDLS and YYNGEE. The CDR3: CASSAGLAHTGELFF. The CDR3 region has the DNA TGTGCCAGCAGCGCGGGACTAGCGCACACCGGGGAGCTGTTTTTT.

This chain uses TRBV27 with TRBJ2-7; D not certain. Germline V CDR1 and CDR2: MNHEY, SMNVEV (reference sequence). Trimming pared 2 bases from V and 5 bases from J, leaving 7 bases between. This CDR3 contains 12 residues. The DNA of the CDR3 is TGTGCCAGCAGTTTACCAGGAAACGAGCAGTACTTC. Its protein product is CASSLPGNEQYF.

This rearrangement joins TRBV13 to TRBJ2-3, with TRBD2 matching over 12 bases. The V gene's germline CDR1 is PRHDT and CDR2 FYEKMQ (reference sequence). The CDR3 is 16 residues long. V was clipped by 5 bases and J by 4 bases; unmatched bases: 7. CDR3 sequence: CASSDSLAGGSDTQYF. CDR3 sequence (DNA): TGTGCCAGCAGCGACTCCCTAGCGGGAGGGTCAGATACGCAGTATTTT.